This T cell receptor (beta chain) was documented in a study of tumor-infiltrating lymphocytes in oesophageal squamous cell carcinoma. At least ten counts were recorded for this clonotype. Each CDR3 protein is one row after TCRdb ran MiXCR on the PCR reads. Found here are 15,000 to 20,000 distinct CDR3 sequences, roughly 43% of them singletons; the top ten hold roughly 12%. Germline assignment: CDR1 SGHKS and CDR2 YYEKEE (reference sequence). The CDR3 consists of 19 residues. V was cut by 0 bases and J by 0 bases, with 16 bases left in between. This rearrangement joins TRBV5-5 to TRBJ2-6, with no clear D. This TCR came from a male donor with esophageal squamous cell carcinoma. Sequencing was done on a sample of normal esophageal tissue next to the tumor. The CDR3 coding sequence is TGTGCCAGCAGCTTGGGACTCCTGGTGGGTGGCTCTGGGGCCAACGTCCTGACTTTC. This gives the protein CASSLGLLVGGSGANVLTF.